Reported below is one T cell receptor beta chain. The data derive from a study of blood T cell repertoires in COVID-19. At the level of the study: Whether acute or convalescent, the COVID-19 samples came from the United States, Italy and Spain. PBMCs, B-cell-depleted T cells, or T cells provided the cDNA or gDNA that made up the material.

V lost 9 bases, J lost 5 bases, and 8 bases lay in between. CDR1 and CDR2 (germline): MNHGY, SAAAGT. The CDR3 has 11 residues. Original handling: Amplifying reference gene primers gave estimates of nucleated cell counts. Produced via immunoSEQ multiplex PCR; TCRdb's table is partial and in-frame only. Clone size and V and J calls were adopted from that table, with D and trimming inferred from the DNA. The data show 120,000 or so clones, roughly 76% seen once. The chain employs TRBV6-8 and TRBJ1-5; D is unresolved. The sample consisted of peripheral blood. The receptor was derived from a woman in her sixties with acute or convalescent COVID-19. The CDR3 sequence is CARLDYQPQHF. For the CDR3, the DNA is TGTGCCAGACTCGACTATCAGCCCCAGCATTTT.